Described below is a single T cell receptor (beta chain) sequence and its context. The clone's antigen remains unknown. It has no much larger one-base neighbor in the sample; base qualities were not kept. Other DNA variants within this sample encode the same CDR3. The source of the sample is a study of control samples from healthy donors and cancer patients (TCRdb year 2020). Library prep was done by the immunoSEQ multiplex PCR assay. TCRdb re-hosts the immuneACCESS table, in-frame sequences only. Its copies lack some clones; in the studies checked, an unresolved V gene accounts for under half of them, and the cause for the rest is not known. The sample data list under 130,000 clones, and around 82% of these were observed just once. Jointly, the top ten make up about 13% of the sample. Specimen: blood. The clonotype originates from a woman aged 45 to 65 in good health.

The sequence in DNA is TGTGCCAGCAGCGTAGAGGGACGGGGGGCCTACGAGCAGTACTTC. Its product reads: CASSVEGRGAYEQYF. The chain was built from TRBV9 and TRBJ2-7, and TRBD2 matches 7 of the central bases. The germline V gene gives CDR1 as SGDLS and CDR2 as YYNGEE. The CDR3 starts with the cysteine, ends with the phenylalanine, and has 15 residues. The only DNA kept is the CDR3, 45 bases in frame from the first base. V is trimmed back by 0 bases and J by 2 bases, and the junction contains 5 bases that no gene match accounts for.